The 10 T cell receptor beta chains below were found in one sample sequenced in a study of blood T cell repertoires in COVID-19. Using immunoSEQ multiplex PCR, the repertoire was profiled, and TCRdb retains in-frame clones only, with some absent. The table has around 170,000 clones, roughly 80% seen once; the top ten hold around 12%. Sample: PBMCs or T cells enriched from blood (not recorded which). The receptors here all came from a man aged 50 to 59 who had recovered from COVID-19.

The chain links TRBV4-2 to TRBJ2-7; the match to TRBD1 covers 12 bases. The germline V gene encodes CDR1 LGHNA and CDR2 YNFKEQ. The CDR3 contains 17 residues. The junction had 6 bases not matched to a gene; V was cut back by 3 bases and J by 0 bases. CDR3 in amino acids: CASSQGQGAQGSYEQYF. CDR3 sequence (DNA): TGTGCCAGCAGCCAGGGACAGGGGGCTCAAGGCTCCTACGAGCAGTACTTC.

The chain employs TRBV28 and TRBJ1-2, with 8 bases that match TRBD1. Germline CDR1 reads MDHEN; CDR2 reads SYDVKM. CDR3 length: 19 residues. Trimming at V came to 3 bases and at J to 5 bases, leaving 20 bases not matched to a gene. Here the CDR3 DNA reads TGTGCCAGCAGTTTCTCCCTCTCGACCGGAAGGACAGGGCGTTATGGCTACACCTTC. This translates into CASSFSLSTGRTGRYGYTF.

V gene TRBV4-1 combines with J gene TRBJ1-2; D is unresolved. CDR1 MGHRA and CDR2 YSYEKL come from the germline V gene. The CDR3 consists of 15 residues. The V gene lost 0 bases and the J gene lost 4 bases, with 12 bases spanning the gap. The CDR3 DNA reads as TGCGCCAGCAGCCAAGATGGAGTCAAGGCCTATGGCTACACCTTC. It translates to CASSQDGVKAYGYTF.

The V call is TRBV2, the J call TRBJ2-5; 10 positions agree with TRBD1. The length of the CDR3 is 14 residues. Per the germline V gene, CDR1 is SNHLY and CDR2 is FYNNEI. V trimming: 6 bases; J trimming: 1 base; junction bases outside the gene matches: 2. CDR3 DNA sequence: TGTGCCAGCAGGTGGGACAGGGGCCAAGAGACCCAGTACTTC. The encoded protein is CASRWDRGQETQYF.

The V gene is TRBV10-3, the J gene TRBJ2-3, with D maybe TRBD2 (5 bases). The ends were cut back, 10 bases at V and 2 bases at J, with 16 bases in the middle. The CDR3 consists of 14 residues. CDR1 and CDR2 from the germline V gene are ENHRY and SYGVKD. The CDR3 nucleotides read TGTGCCACTCGGGCGAACGACTACACAGATACGCAGTATTTT. This encodes CATRANDYTDTQYF.

This chain uses TRBV3-1 (or the pseudogene TRBV3-2) with TRBJ1-6, with a weak D call TRBD1 (6 bases). Germline loops: CDR1 LGHDT, CDR2 YNNKEL (reference sequence). With 5 bases removed from V and 8 bases from J, the gap between germline ends came to 16 bases. The CDR3 contains 15 residues. CDR3 protein: CASSEGFYRDSPLHF. As DNA, the CDR3 is TGTGCCAGCAGCGAAGGTTTTTACAGGGATTCACCCCTCCACTTT.

V is TRBV6-5 and J is TRBJ2-7, with TRBD1 matching over 8 bases. Germline V gene lookup returns CDR1 MNHEY and CDR2 SVGAGI. Trimming at V came to 6 bases and at J to 3 bases, leaving 7 bases not matched to a gene. This CDR3 is 14 amino acids long. CDR3 DNA: TGTGCCAGCAGCCCCAGCAGGGGGCGCTACGAGCAGTACTTC. Its translation: CASSPSRGRYEQYF.

The chain combines TRBV27 with TRBJ2-1; D is unresolved. V lost 3 bases to trimming and J lost 0 bases, with 9 bases between them. The CDR3 has 15 residues. The germline V gene has CDR1 MNHEY and CDR2 SMNVEV (reference sequence). CDR3 region: CASSFPGSSYNEQFF. In DNA, the CDR3 is TGTGCCAGCAGTTTCCCGGGTAGCTCCTACAATGAGCAGTTCTTC.

The rearrangement uses TRBV20-1 and TRBJ2-1; a weak D match, TRBD2 (6 bases). In germline, CDR1 is DFQATT, CDR2 SNEGSKA (reference sequence). The V gene lost 6 bases and the J gene lost 9 bases, with 12 bases spanning the gap. The CDR3 consists of 11 residues. The CDR3 bases are TGCAGTGCACCGACTAGGCGTGAGCAGTTCTTC. As protein: CSAPTRREQFF.

The chain carries TRBV4-1 and TRBJ1-4, with 7 nucleotides matching TRBD1. Germline CDR1 MGHRA, CDR2 YSYEKL. The CDR3 covers 16 residues. J lost 8 bases, V lost 1 base, and 10 bases had no gene match. CDR3: CASSQAFVQGLEKLFF. As DNA, the CDR3 is TGCGCCAGCAGCCAAGCTTTTGTACAGGGGTTGGAAAAACTGTTTTTT.